This entry describes one T cell receptor (beta chain). The target antigen is unknown. This specimen comes from a study of blood T cells in healthy people across ages. Regarding the study as a whole: Both naive CD4+ cell counts and diversity were greater in long-lived donors than in aged donors.

Combining a sample-barcoded 5' primer with a J-beta primer mix, a second PCR ran for roughly 7 to 11 cycles. TCRdb independently ran MiXCR on the 5' RACE reads; one entry per CDR3 protein. Among 790,000 or so distinct CDR3 sequences listed, just over 55% were seen once. Germline lookup yields CDR1 SGDLS and CDR2 YYNGEE. The V gene lost 3 bases and the J gene lost 6 bases, with 13 bases spanning the gap. This CDR3 region has 14 residues. The sample comprised blood. This TCR came from a man between 40 and 49 years old in good health. This chain links TRBV9 with TRBJ1-5, with D possibly being TRBD1 (5 bases). The CDR3, as DNA: TGTGCCAGCAGCGCCGCAGGGCCAGGTCAGCCCCAGCATTTT. It is translated as CASSAAGPGQPQHF.